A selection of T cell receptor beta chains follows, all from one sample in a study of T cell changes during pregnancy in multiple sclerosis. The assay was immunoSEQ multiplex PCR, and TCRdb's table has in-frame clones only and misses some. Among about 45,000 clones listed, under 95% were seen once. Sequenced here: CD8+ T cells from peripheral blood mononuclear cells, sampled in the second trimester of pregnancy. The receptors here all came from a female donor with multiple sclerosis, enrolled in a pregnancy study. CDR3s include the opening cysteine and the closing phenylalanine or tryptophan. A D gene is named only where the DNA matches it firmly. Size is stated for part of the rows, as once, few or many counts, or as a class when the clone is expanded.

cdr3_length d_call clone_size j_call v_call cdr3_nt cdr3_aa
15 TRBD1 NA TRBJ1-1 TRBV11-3 TGTGCTAGCAGCTCGGTACAGGGGGAAGACACTGAAGCTTTCTTT CASSSVQGEDTEAFF
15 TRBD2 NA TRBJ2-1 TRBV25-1 TGTGCCAGCAGCCTTAGCGGGGGGGCCTACAATGAGCAGTTCTTC CASSLSGGAYNEQFF
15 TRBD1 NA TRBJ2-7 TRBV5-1 TGCGCCAGCAGCTCCCCGGACAGGGGGTCCTACGAGCAGTACTTC CASSSPDRGSYEQYF
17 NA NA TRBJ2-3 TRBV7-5 TGTGTCAGAAGCTTAGTGGAGCTCACTAGGGGCACAGATACGCAGTATTTT CVRSLVELTRGTDTQYF
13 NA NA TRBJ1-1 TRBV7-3 TGTGCCAGCAGCTTAAATGGAGGCACTGAAGCTTTCTTT CASSLNGGTEAFF
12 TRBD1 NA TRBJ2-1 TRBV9 TGTGCCAGCAGCCAGGGGGTGAATGAGCAGTTCTTC CASSQGVNEQFF
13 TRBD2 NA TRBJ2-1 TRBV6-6 TGTGCCAGCATGGGGGGGGCCTACAATGAGCAGTTCTTC CASMGGAYNEQFF
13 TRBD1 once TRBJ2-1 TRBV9 TGTGCCAGCGGAAAGGACAGGCTCGATGAGCAGTTCTTC CASGKDRLDEQFF
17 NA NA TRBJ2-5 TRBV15 TGTGCCACCAGCACGACCCGAAATCCTACTAGTAAAGAGACCCAGTACTTC CATSTTRNPTSKETQYF
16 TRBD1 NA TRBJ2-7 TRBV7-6 TGTGCCAGCAGCTTAGCGGGGGGACAGGGGGCCTACGAGCAGTACTTC CASSLAGGQGAYEQYF
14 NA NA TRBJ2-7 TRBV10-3 TGTGCCATCAGTGCCGGGACACTACCCTACGAGCAGTACTTC CAISAGTLPYEQYF
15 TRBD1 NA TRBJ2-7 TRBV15 TGTGCCACCAGCAGAGCGAAAACAGGGGGCTACGAGCAGTACTTC CATSRAKTGGYEQYF
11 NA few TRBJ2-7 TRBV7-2 TGTGCCAGCTACAGTGCCTACGAGCAGTACTTC CASYSAYEQYF
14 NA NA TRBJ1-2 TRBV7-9 TGTGCCAGCAGACCAGACGGGGACTTCTATGGCTACACCTTC CASRPDGDFYGYTF
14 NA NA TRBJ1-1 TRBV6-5 TGTGCCAGCAGCTCCCCGACAGGCAACACTGAAGCTTTCTTT CASSSPTGNTEAFF
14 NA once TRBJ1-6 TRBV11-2 TGTGCCAGCAGCTTAGGGCCCTATAATTCACCCCTCCACTTT CASSLGPYNSPLHF
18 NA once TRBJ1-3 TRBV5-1 TGCGCCAGCAGCCTCTCGGCCGAATTCAGGTCTACGGGAAACACCATATATTTT CASSLSAEFRSTGNTIYF
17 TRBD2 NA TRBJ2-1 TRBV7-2 TGTGCCAGCAGCCTTGGGGTCCTAGCGGGGCCTCTCAATGAGCAGTTCTTC CASSLGVLAGPLNEQFF
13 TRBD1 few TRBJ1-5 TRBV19 TGTGCCAGTACAGGGGGCGGAGAGCAGCCCCAGCATTTT CASTGGGEQPQHF
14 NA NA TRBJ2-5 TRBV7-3 TGTGCCAGCAGCTCAAGCCCGGGTTCCGAGACCCAGTACTTC CASSSSPGSETQYF
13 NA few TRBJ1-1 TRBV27 TGTGCCAGCAGTTTGGGCGCAGACACTGAAGCTTTCTTT CASSLGADTEAFF
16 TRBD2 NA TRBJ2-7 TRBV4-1 TGCGCCAGCAGCCACCAATTCGGGGGGGCCCGGTACGAGCAGTACTTC CASSHQFGGARYEQYF
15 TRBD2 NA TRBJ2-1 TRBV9 TGTGCCAGCAGCGTAGTATCGGGGGGTTACAATGAGCAGTTCTTC CASSVVSGGYNEQFF
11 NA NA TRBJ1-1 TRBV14 TGTGCCAGCAGCCAGGGCGGGGAAGCTTTCTTT CASSQGGEAFF
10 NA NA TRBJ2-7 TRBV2 TGTGCCAGCTGGAATCGAGGACAGTACTTC CASWNRGQYF
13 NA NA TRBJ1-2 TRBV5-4 TGTGCCAGCAGCTTAAGTGCAGGGCGAGGCTACACCTTC CASSLSAGRGYTF
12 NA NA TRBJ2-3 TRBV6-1 TGTGCCAGCGGTACTTTCACAGATACGCAGTATTTT CASGTFTDTQYF
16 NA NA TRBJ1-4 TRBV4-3 TGCGCCAGCAGCCAAGATAGTCCCGCGATCCGGGAAAAACTGTTTTTT CASSQDSPAIREKLFF
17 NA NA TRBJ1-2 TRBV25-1 TGTGCCAGCACCCCTACGGGCGCCCAGGGGACTAACTATGGCTACACCTTC CASTPTGAQGTNYGYTF
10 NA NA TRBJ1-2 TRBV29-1 TGCAGCGTCGCAGGGGATGGCTACACCTTC CSVAGDGYTF
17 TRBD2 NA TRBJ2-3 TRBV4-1 TGCGCCAGCAGCCAGACCCCTAGCGGGGGCCACACAGATACGCAGTATTTT CASSQTPSGGHTDTQYF
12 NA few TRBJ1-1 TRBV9 TGTGCCAGCAGCCGAGGGGGTACTGAAGCTTTCTTT CASSRGGTEAFF
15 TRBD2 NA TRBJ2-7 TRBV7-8 TGTGCCAGCAGCTCCGGGGGACTAGCGGGGGTCGAGCAGTACTTC CASSSGGLAGVEQYF
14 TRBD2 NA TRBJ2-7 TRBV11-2 TGTGCCAGCAGCTTAGCGGGGGGGCCAAACGAGCAGTACTTC CASSLAGGPNEQYF
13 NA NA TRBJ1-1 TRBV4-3 TGCGCCAGCAGCCAAGAGAGGGTTTCTGAAGCTTTCTTT CASSQERVSEAFF
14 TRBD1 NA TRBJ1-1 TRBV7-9 TGTGCCAGCAGCTTCACAGGGGGCGGCACTGAAGCTTTCTTT CASSFTGGGTEAFF
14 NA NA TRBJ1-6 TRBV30 TGTGCCTGGATGAGGGATCTTTATAATTCACCCCTCCACTTT CAWMRDLYNSPLHF
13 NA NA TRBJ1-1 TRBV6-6 TGTGCCAGCGCGGGCCCGCCGTTCACTGAAGCTTTCTTT CASAGPPFTEAFF
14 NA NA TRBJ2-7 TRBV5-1 TGCGCCAGCAGCTTGGACCCAGGGACCTACGAGCAGTACTTC CASSLDPGTYEQYF
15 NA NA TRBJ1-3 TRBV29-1 TGCAGCGTTCAGGGGACGGGGAAATCTGGAAACACCATATATTTT CSVQGTGKSGNTIYF
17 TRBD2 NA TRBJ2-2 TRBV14 TGTGCCAGCAGCCAAAGGCTAGCGGGGGTGAACACCGGGGAGCTGTTTTTT CASSQRLAGVNTGELFF